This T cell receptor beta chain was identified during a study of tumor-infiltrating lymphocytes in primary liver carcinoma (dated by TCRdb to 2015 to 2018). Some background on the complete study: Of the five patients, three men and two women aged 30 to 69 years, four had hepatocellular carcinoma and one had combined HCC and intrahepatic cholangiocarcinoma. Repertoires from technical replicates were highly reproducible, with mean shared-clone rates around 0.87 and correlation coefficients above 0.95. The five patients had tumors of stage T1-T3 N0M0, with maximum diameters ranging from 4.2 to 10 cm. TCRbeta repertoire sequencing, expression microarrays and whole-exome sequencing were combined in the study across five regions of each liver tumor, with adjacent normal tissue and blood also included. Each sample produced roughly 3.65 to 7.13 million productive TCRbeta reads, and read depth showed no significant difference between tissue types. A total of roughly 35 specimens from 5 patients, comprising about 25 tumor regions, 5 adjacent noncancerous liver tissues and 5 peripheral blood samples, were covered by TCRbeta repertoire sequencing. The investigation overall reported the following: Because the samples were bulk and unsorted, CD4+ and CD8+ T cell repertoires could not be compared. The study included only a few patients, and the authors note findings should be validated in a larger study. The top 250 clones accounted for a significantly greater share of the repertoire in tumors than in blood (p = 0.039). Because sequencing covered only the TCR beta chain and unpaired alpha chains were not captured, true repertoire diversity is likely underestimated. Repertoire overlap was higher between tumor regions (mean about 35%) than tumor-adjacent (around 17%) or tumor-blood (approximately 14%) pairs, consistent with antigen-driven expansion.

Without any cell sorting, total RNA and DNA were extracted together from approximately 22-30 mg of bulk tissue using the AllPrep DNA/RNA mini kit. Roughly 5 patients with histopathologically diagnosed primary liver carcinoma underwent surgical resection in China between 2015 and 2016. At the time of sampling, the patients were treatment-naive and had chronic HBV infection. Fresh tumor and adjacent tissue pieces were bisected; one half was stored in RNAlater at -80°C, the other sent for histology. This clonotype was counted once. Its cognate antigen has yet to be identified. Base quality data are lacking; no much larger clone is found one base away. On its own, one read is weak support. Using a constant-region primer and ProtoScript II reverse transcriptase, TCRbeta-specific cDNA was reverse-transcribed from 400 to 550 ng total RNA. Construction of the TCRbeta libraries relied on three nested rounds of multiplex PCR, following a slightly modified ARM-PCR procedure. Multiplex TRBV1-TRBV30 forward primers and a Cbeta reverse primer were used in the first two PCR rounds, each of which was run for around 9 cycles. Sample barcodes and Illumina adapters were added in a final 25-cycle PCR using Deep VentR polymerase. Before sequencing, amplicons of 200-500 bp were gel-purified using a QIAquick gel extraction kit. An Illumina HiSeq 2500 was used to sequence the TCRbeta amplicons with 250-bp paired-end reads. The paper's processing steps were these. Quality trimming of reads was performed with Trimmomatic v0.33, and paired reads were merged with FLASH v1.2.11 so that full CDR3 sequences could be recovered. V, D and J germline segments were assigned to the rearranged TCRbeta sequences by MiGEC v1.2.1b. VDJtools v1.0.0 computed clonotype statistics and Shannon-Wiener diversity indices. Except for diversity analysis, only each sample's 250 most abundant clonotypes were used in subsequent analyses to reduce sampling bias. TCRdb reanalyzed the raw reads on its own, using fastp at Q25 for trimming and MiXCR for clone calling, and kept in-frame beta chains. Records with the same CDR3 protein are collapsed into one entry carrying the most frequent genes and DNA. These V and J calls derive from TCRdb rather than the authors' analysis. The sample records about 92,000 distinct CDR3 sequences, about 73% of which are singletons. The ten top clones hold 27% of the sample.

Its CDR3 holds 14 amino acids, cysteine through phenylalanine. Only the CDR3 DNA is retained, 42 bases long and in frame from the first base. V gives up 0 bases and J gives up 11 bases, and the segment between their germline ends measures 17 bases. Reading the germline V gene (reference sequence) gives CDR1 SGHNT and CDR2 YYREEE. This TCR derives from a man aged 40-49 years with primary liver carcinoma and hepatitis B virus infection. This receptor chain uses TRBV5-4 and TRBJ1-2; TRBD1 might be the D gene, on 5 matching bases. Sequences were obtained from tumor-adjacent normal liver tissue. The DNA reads TGTGCCAGCAGCTTGGTCAGGGAGACCTTCGGTTACACCTTC. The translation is CASSLVRETFGYTF.